This T cell receptor beta chain emerged from a study of CD8+CD57+ T cells in acquired aplastic anemia. CDR3 and TCR beta VDJ profiling relied on a genomic DNA template. One entry per CDR3 protein results from TCRdb running MiXCR on the reads. The sample has 200,000 or so distinct CDR3 sequences, about half seen once. The table lists this clonotype with many counts. In patients chosen for sequencing, flow cytometry had shown CD8+CD57+ cell expansion. Blood came from patients not yet given any therapy. V lost 8 bases and J lost 3; bases outside the gene matches: 6. The CDR3 is 14 amino acids. Germline V gene sequence: CDR1 DFQATT, CDR2 SNEGSKA (reference sequence).

This clonotype was obtained from a human donor with aplastic anemia. The V and J genes are TRBV20-1 and TRBJ2-1, with 11 bases matching TRBD1. Sequenced input: sorted CD4+, CD8+, or CD8+CD57+ T cells (not recorded which) from PBMCs. The DNA for the CDR3 is TGCAGTCCTGCCGGGACAGGGGGCTACAATGAGCAGTTCTTC. Its translation: CSPAGTGGYNEQFF.